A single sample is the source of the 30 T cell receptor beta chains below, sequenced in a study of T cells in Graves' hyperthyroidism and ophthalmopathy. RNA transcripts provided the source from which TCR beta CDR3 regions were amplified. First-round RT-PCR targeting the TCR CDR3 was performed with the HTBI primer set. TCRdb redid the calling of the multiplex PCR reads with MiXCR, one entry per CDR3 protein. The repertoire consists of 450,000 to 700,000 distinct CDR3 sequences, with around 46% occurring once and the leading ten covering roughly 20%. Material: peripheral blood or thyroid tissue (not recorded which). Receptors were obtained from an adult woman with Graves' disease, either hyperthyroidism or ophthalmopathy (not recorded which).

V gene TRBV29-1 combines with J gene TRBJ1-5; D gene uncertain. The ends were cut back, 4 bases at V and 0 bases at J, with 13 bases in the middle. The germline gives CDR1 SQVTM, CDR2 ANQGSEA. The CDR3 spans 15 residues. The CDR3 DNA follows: TGCAGCGTTGGGATCGGCGGGAGTAGCAATCAGCCCCAGCATTTT. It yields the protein CSVGIGGSSNQPQHF. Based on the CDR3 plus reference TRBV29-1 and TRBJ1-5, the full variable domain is SAVISQKPSRDICQRGTSLTIQCQVDSQVTMMFWYRQQPGQSLTLIATANQGSEATYESGFVIDKFPISRPNLTFSTLTVSNMSPEDSSIYLCSVGIGGSSNQPQHFGDGTRLSIL.

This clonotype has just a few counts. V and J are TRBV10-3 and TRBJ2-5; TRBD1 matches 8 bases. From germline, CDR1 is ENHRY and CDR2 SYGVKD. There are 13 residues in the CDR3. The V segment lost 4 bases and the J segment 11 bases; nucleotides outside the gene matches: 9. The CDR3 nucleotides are TGTGCCATCAGTGGGTTGGGACAGGCCAAGCAGTACTTC. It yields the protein CAISGLGQAKQYF.

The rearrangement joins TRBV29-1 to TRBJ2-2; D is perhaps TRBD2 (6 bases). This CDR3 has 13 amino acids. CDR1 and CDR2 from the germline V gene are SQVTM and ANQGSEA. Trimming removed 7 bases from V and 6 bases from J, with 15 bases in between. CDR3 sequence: CSAAIGGPGELFF. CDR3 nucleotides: TGCAGCGCCGCAATTGGAGGGCCCGGGGAGCTGTTTTTT.

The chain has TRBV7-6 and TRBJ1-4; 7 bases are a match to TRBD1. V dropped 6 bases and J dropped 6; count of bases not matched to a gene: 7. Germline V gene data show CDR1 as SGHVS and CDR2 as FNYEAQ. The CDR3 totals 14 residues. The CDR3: CASRRQGFDEKLFF. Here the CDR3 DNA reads TGTGCCAGCAGGAGACAGGGATTCGATGAAAAACTGTTTTTT.

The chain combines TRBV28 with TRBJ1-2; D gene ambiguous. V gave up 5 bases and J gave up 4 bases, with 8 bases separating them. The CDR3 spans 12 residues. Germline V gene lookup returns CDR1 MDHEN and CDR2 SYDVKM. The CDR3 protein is CASSQRIYGYTF. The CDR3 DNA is TGTGCCAGCAGTCAGAGGATCTATGGCTACACCTTC.

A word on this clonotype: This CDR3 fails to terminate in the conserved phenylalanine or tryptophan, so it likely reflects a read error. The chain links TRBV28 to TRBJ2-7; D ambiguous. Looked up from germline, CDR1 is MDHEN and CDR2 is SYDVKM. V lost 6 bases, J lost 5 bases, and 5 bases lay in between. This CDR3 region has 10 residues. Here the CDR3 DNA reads TGTGCCAGCAGGCGAGACGAGCAGTACCTC. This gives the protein CASRRDEQYL.

The CDR3 loop is CASSEYGRSEQYF. CDR3 nucleotide sequence: TGTGCCAGCAGTGAATATGGTCGCAGCGAGCAGTACTTC. The chain recombines TRBV7-3 with TRBJ2-7; D gene ambiguous. The CDR3 is 13 amino acids. Trimming shortened V by 6 bases and J by 6 bases, and 15 bases separated the two germline ends. Germline values: CDR1 SGHTA, CDR2 FQGTGA.

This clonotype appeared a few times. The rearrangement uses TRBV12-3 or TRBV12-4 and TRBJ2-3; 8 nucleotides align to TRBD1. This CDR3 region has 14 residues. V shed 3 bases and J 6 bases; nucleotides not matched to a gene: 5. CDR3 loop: CASSFRTGRDTQYF. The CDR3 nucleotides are TGTGCCAGCAGTTTTCGGACAGGGAGGGATACGCAGTATTTT.

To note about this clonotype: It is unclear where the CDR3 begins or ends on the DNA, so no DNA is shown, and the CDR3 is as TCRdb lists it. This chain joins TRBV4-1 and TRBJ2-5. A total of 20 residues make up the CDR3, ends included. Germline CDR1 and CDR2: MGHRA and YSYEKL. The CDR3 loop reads CASSQDREGGYTFGSGTQYF.

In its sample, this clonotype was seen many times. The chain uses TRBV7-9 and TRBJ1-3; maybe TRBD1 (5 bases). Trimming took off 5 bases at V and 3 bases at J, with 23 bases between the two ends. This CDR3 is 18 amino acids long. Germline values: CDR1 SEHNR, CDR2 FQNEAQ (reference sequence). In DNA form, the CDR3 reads TGTGCCAGCAGCCCGGGACGGATACCCAGTTTCGTTGGAAACACCATATATTTT. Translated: CASSPGRIPSFVGNTIYF.

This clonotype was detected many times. The CDR3 nucleotides are TGTGCCAGCAGCGTTTTTAGGGGGCCTGGGGCCAACGTCCTGACTTTC. Protein sequence: CASSVFRGPGANVLTF. The genes are TRBV9 and TRBJ2-6; 7 nucleotides line up with TRBD1. V gave up 2 bases and J gave up 2 bases; unmatched junction bases: 4. Looked up from germline, CDR1 is SGDLS and CDR2 is YYNGEE. CDR3 size: 16 residues.

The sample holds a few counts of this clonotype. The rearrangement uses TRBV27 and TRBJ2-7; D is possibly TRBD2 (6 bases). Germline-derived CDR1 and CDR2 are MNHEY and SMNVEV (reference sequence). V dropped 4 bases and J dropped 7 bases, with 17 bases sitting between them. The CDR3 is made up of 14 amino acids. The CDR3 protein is CASSYRAGSEEQYF. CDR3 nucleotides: TGTGCCAGCAGTTATAGGGCGGGGAGTGAGGAGCAGTACTTC.

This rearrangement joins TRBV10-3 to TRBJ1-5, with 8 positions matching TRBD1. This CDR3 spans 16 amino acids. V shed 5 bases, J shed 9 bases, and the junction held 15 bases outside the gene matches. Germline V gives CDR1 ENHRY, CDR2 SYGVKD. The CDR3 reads CAISRPAGGRRAPQHF. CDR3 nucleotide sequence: TGTGCCATCAGTCGGCCGGCAGGGGGCAGGAGAGCGCCCCAGCATTTT.

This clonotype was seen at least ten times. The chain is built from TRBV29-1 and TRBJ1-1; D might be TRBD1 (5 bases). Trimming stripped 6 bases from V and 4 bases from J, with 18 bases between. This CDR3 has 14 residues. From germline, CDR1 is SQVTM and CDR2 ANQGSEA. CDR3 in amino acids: CSVRVRGGGTEAFF. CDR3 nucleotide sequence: TGCAGCGTCCGGGTAAGGGGCGGTGGCACTGAAGCTTTCTTT.

The CDR3 DNA is TGTGCCACCAGCACCCCGGTTGCCCAGCCCCAGCATTTT. This gives the protein CATSTPVAQPQHF. The rearrangement uses TRBV15 and TRBJ1-5, with D unresolved. The V gene's germline CDR1 is LNHNV and CDR2 YYDKDF (reference sequence). Between the trimmed V and J ends, which lost 4 bases and 7 bases, there was a span of 11 bases. CDR3 length equals 13 residues.

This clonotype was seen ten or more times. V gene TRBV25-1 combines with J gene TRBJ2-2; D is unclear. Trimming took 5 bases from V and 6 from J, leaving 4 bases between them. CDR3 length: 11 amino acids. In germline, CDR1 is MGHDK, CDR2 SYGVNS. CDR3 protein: CASSSAGELFF. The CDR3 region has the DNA TGTGCCAGCAGTTCCGCCGGGGAGCTGTTTTTT.

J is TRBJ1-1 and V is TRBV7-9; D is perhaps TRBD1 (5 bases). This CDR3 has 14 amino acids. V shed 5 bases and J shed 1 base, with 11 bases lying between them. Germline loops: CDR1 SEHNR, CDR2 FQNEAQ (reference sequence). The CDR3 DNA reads TGTGCCAGCAGCATAACAGGACCGAACACTGAAGCTTTCTTT. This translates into CASSITGPNTEAFF.

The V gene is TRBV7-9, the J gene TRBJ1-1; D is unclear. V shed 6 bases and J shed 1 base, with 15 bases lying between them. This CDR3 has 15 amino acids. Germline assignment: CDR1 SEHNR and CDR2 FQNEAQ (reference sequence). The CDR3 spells CASSLTGGSNTEAFF. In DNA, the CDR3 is TGTGCCAGCAGTCTAACGGGCGGCTCGAACACTGAAGCTTTCTTT.

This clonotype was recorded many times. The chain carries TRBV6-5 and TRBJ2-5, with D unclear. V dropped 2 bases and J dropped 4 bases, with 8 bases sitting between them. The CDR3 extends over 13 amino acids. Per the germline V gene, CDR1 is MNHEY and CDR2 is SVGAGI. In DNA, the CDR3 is TGTGCCAGCAGTTACGAGTGGGGAGAGACCCAGTACTTC. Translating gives CASSYEWGETQYF.

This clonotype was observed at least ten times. The DNA of the CDR3 is TGTGCCAGCCCAGGACAGGCTGAAACCTTAACGGCCTACGAGCAGTACTTC. Translated, it gives CASPGQAETLTAYEQYF. V is TRBV12-3 or TRBV12-4 and J is TRBJ2-7; TRBD1 matches 7 bases. V dropped 8 bases and J dropped 2; count of bases not matched to a gene: 18. The CDR3 is made up of 17 amino acids.

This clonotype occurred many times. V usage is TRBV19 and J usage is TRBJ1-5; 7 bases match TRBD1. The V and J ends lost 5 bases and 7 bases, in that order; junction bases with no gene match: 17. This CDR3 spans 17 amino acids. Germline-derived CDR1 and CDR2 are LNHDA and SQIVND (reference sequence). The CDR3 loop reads CASSLGNRGAILQPQHF. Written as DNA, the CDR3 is TGTGCCAGTAGTTTGGGGAACAGGGGTGCGATTTTACAGCCCCAGCATTTT.

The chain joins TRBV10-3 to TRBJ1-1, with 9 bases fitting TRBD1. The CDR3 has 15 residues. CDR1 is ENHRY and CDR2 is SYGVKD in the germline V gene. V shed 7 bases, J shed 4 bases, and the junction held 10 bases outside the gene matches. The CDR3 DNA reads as TGTGCCATCACCCCGGGACAGGGAGGGCGCACTGAAGCTTTCTTT. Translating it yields CAITPGQGGRTEAFF.

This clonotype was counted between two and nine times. Here the CDR3 DNA reads TGTGCCAGCAGTGTGCACAGTGGCACTGAAGCTTTCTTT. It is translated as CASSVHSGTEAFF. The chain carries TRBV2 and TRBJ1-1; no clear D. CDR3 length: 13 amino acids. The V gene's germline CDR1 is SNHLY and CDR2 FYNNEI. V was pared by 4 bases and J by 4 bases, with 10 bases between.

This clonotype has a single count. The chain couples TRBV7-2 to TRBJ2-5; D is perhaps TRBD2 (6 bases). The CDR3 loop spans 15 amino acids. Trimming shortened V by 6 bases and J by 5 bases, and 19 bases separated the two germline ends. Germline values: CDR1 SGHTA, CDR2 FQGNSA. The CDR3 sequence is CASSVQTSSGETQYF. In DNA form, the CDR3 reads TGTGCCAGCAGTGTCCAAACTAGCTCTGGGGAGACCCAGTACTTC.

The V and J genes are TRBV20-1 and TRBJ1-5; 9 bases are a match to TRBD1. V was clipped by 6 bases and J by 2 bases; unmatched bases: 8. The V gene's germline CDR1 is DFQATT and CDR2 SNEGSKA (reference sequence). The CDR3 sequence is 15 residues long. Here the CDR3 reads CSARTQGAGNQPQHF. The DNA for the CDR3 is TGCAGTGCCCGGACACAGGGGGCGGGCAATCAGCCCCAGCATTTT.

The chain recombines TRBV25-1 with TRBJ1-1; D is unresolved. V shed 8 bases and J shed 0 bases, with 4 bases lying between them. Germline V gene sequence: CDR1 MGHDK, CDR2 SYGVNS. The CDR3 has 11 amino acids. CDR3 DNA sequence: TGTGCCAGCTTATTGAACACTGAAGCTTTCTTT. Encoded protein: CASLLNTEAFF.

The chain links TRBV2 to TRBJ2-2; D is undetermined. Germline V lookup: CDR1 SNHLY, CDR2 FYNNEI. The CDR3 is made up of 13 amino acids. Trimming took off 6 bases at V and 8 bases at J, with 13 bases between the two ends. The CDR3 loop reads CASSLHPTGELFF. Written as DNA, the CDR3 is TGTGCCAGCAGCCTTCACCCGACAGGGGAGCTGTTTTTT.

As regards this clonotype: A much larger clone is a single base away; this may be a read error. CDR3 sequence: CASSPGGEKALHF. The CDR3 DNA is TGTGCCAGCAGCCCAGGCGGCGAAAAGGCCCTCCACTTT. This chain connects TRBV7-9 to TRBJ1-6; D not certain. This CDR3 is 13 amino acids long. The ends were cut back, 5 bases at V and 14 bases at J, with 16 bases in the middle. CDR1 is SEHNR, CDR2 FQNEAQ, per germline (reference sequence).

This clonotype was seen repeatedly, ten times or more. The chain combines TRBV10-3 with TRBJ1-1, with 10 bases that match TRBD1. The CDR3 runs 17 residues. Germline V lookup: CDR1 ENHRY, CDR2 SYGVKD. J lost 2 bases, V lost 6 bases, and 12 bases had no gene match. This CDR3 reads CAIRAVRDRGRNTEAFF. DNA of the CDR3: TGTGCCATCAGGGCAGTCCGGGACAGGGGCCGAAACACTGAAGCTTTCTTT.

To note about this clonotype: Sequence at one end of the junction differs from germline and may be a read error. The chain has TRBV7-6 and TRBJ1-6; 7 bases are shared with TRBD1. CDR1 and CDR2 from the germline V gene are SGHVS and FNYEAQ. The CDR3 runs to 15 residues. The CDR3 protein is CASSSQSGGRSLLHF. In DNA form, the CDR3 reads TGTGCCAGCAGCTCCCAATCAGGGGGAAGGTCACTCCTCCACTTT.